This T cell receptor (beta chain) was recovered during a study of CD8 T cells in ankylosing spondylitis. Quantitative 5'-RACE with molecular barcodes produced the TCR beta libraries. Via MiXCR, TCRdb re-called the 5' RACE reads, giving one row per CDR3 protein. The table includes 100,000 to 150,000 distinct CDR3 sequences, approximately 9.7% detected once. Study results and limitations: What appeared characteristic of ankylosing spondylitis blood was a TCR beta motif of fewer than ten highly homologous variants. A CD8+ phenotype characterized the disease-linked clones, which were relatively rare in peripheral blood.

On this clonotype itself: Its antigen remains unknown.

This clonotype was obtained from a male donor with ankylosing spondylitis or in good health (not recorded which). Sequenced material: blood, either unsorted or a sorted T cell fraction (not recorded which).

The CDR3 loop reads CASSKEISSMQGGYNSPLHF. The CDR3 DNA follows: TGTGCCAGCAGCAAAGAAATTTCTAGTATGCAGGGGGGTTATAATTCACCCCTCCACTTT. This chain uses TRBV21-1 with TRBJ1-6; the table assigns TRBD1, which was not confirmed against the DNA. TRBV21-1 is annotated as a pseudogene. The CDR3 is made up of 20 amino acids.